The T cell receptor (beta chain) described here comes from a study of CD8+ T cells in alopecia areata. RNA was extracted and reverse transcribed into cDNA as the sequencing template. Using immunoSEQ multiplex PCR, the repertoire was profiled, and TCRdb retains in-frame clones only, with some absent. The table has 120,000 to 150,000 clones, around 50% seen once. V lost 3 bases and J lost 0; bases outside the gene matches: 2. The CDR3 is made up of 14 amino acids. Germline lookup yields CDR1 SGHDT and CDR2 YYEEEE. This TCR came from a human donor with alopecia areata. The chain employs TRBV5-6 and TRBJ2-7, with TRBD2 matching 8 bases. Sequenced sample: CD4+ T cells sorted from blood. CDR3 protein: CASSSAGGSYEQYF. The CDR3 DNA is TGTGCCAGCAGCTCGGCGGGGGGCTCCTACGAGCAGTACTTC.